These 2 T cell receptor beta chains were all obtained from the same sample, sequenced in a study of T cell changes during pregnancy in multiple sclerosis. Measured with immunoSEQ multiplex PCR; TCRdb has only the in-frame clones, and not every one. Of some 55,000 clones listed, more than 85% are singletons. The input for sequencing was peripheral blood, taken after pregnancy. The source is a female donor in good health, enrolled as a control in a pregnancy study.

CDR3 residues: CASSPNRRDTEAFF. The DNA of the CDR3 is TGTGCCAGCTCACCAAACCGCCGGGACACTGAAGCTTTCTTT. V gene TRBV18 combines with J gene TRBJ1-1; D unresolved. CDR1 and CDR2 from the germline V gene are KGHSH and LQKENI. The CDR3 contains 14 residues. Trimming left V 2 bases short and J 3 bases short, with 10 bases between.

The chain couples TRBV5-1 to TRBJ1-4; 8 positions match TRBD1. Trimming at V came to 4 bases and at J to 1 base, leaving 3 bases not matched to a gene. Germline lookup yields CDR1 SGHRS and CDR2 YFSETQ. This CDR3 is built from 15 residues. The CDR3, as DNA: TGCGCCAGCAGCCGGACAGGGCAAACTAATGAAAAACTGTTTTTT. This encodes CASSRTGQTNEKLFF.